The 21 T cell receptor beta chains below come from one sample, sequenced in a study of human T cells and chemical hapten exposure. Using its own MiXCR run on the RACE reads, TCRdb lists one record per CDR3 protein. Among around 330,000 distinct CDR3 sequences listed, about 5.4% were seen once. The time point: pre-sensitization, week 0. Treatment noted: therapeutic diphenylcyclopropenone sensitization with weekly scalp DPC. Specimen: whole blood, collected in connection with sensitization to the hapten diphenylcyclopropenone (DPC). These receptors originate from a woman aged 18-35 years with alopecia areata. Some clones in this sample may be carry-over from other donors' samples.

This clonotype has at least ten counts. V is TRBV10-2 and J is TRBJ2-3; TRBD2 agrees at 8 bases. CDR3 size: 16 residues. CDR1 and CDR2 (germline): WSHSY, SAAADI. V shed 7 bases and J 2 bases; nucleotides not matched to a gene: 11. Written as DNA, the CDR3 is TGCGCCAGCACTAAAAGCGGGGGTCATAACACAGATACGCAGTATTTT. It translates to CASTKSGGHNTDTQYF.

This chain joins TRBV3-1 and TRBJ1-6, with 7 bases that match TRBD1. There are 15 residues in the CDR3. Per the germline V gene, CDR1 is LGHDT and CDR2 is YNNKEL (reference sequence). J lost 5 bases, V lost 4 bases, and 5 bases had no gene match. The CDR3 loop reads CASSPTGTHNSPLHF. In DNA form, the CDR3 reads TGTGCCAGCAGCCCGACAGGGACCCATAATTCACCCCTCCACTTT.

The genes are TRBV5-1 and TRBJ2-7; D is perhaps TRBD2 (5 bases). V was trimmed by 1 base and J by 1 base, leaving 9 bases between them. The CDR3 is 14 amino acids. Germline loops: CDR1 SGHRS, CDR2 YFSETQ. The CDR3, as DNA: TGCGCCAGCAGCTTGAGCCGGGGATCCTACGAGCAGTACTTC. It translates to CASSLSRGSYEQYF.

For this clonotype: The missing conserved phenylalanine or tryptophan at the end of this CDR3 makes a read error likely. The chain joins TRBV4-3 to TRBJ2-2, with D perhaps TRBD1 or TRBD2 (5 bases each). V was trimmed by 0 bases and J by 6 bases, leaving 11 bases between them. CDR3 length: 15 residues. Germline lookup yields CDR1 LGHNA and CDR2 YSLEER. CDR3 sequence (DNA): TGCGCCAGCAGCCAAGATATCGGGGCCGCCGGGGAGCTGTTTATT. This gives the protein CASSQDIGAAGELFI.

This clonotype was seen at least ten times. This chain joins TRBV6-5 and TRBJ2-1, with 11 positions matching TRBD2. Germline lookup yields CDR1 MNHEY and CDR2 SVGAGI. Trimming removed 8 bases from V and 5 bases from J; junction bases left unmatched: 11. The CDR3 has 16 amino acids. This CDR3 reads CASSPSSGGPNNEQFF. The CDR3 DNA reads TGTGCCAGCTCTCCCTCTAGCGGGGGGCCCAACAATGAGCAGTTCTTC.

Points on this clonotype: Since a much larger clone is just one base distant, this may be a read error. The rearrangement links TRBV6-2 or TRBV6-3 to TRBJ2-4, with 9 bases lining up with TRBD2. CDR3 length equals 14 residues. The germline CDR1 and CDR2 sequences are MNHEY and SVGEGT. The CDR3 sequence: CASSSVTSGNIQHF. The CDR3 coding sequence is TGTGCCAGCAGTTCTGTGACTAGCGGAAACATTCAGCACTTC.

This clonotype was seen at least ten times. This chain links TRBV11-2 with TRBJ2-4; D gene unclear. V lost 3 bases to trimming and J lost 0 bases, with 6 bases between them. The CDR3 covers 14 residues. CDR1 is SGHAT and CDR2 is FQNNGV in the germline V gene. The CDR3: CASSFDLAKNIQYF. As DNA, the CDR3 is TGTGCCAGCAGCTTTGATTTAGCCAAAAACATTCAGTACTTC. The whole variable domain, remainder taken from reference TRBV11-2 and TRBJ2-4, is EAGVAQSPRYKIIEKRQSVAFWCNPISGHATLYWYQQILGQGPKLLIQFQNNGVVDDSQLPKDRFSAERLKGVDSTLKIQPAKLEDSAVYLCASSFDLAKNIQYFGAGTRLSVL.

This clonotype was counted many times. The CDR3 loop is CSAHKDRGSYEQYF. CDR3 bases: TGCAGTGCTCATAAGGACAGGGGCTCCTACGAGCAGTACTTC. The rearrangement links TRBV20-1 to TRBJ2-7; 9 bases map to TRBD1. The CDR3 consists of 14 residues. V shed 5 bases, J shed 0 bases, and the junction held 5 bases outside the gene matches. The germline gives CDR1 DFQATT, CDR2 SNEGSKA (reference sequence).

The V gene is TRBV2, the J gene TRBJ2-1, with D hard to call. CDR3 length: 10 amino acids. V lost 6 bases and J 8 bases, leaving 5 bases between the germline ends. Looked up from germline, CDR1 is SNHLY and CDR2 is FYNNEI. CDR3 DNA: TGTGCCAGCAGGGGGTATGAGCAGTTCTTC. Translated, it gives CASRGYEQFF.

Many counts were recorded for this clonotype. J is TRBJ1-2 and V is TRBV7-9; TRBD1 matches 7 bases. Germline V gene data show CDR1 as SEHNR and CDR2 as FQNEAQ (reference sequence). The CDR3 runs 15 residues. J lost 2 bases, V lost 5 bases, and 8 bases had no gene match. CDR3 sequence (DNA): TGTGCCAGCAGCCCCCAGGGGGTTGCAAACTATGGCTACACCTTC. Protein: CASSPQGVANYGYTF.

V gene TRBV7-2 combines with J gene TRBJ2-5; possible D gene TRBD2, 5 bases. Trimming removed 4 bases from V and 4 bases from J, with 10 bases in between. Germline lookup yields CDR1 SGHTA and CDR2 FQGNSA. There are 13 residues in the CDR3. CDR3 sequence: CASSSGMGETQYF. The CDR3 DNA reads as TGTGCCAGCAGCTCGGGGATGGGAGAGACCCAGTACTTC.

CDR3 in DNA: TGTGCCAGCAGTTTACTGTCGGGGTACACTGAAGCTTTCTTT. It is translated as CASSLLSGYTEAFF. The chain has TRBV12-3 or TRBV12-4 and TRBJ1-1; D is unresolved. V was cut by 2 bases and J by 3 bases, with 10 bases left in between. The CDR3 is made up of 14 amino acids.

This CDR3 is CSVRNIGGDGGEKLFF. CDR3 in DNA: TGCAGCGTTCGAAATATTGGAGGGGACGGAGGTGAAAAACTGTTTTTT. This chain connects TRBV29-1 to TRBJ1-4, with D perhaps TRBD1 (5 bases). CDR3 length: 16 amino acids. The V gene lost 5 bases and the J gene lost 7 bases, with 23 bases spanning the gap. Per germline, CDR1 SQVTM and CDR2 ANQGSEA. The full variable domain, rest sourced from reference TRBV29-1 and TRBJ1-4, is SAVISQKPSRDICQRGTSLTIQCQVDSQVTMMFWYRQQPGQSLTLIATANQGSEATYESGFVIDKFPISRPNLTFSTLTVSNMSPEDSSIYLCSVRNIGGDGGEKLFFGSGTQLSVL.

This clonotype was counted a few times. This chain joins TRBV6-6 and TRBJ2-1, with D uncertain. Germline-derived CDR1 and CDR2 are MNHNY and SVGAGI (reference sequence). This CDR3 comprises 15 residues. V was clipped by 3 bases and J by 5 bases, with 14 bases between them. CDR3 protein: CASSYRTLRNNEQFF. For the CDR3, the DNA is TGTGCCAGCAGTTATCGCACATTACGGAACAATGAGCAGTTCTTC.

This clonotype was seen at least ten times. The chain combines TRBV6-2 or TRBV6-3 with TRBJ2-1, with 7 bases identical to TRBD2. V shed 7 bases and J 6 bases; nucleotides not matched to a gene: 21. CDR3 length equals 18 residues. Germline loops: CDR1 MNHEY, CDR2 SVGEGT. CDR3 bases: TGTGCCAGCAAAGGCTGGTTCTCTACAAACTGGACTAGCAATGAGCAGTTCTTC. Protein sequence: CASKGWFSTNWTSNEQFF.

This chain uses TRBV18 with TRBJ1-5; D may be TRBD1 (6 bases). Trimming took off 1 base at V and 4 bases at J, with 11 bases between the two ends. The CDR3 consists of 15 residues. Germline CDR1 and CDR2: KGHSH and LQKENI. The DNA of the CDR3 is TGTGCCAGCTCACCACTATCTGGGACAAATCAGCCCCAGCATTTT. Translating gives CASSPLSGTNQPQHF.

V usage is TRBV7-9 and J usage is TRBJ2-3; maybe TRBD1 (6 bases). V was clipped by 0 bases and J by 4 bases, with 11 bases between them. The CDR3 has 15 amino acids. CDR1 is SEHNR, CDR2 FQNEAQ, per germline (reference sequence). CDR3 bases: TGTGCCAGCAGCTTAGCTACAGGGTTGGCAGATACGCAGTATTTT. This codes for CASSLATGLADTQYF. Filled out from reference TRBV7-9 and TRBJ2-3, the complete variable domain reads DTGVSQNPRHKITKRGQNVTFRCDPISEHNRLYWYRQTLGQGPEFLTYFQNEAQLEKSRLLSDRFSAERPKGSFSTLEIQRTEQGDSAMYLCASSLATGLADTQYFGPGTRLTVL.

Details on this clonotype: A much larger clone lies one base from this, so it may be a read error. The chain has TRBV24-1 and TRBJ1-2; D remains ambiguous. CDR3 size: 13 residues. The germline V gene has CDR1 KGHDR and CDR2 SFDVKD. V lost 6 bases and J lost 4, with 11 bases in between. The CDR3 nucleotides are TGTGCCACCAGTAACGAGACACCCTATGGCTACACCTTC. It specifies CATSNETPYGYTF.

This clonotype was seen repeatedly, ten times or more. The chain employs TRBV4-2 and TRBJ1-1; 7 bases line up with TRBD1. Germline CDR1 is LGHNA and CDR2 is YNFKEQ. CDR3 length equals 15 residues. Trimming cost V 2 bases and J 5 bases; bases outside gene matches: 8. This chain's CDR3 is CASSQPTGRETEAFF. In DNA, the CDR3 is TGTGCCAGCAGCCAACCGACAGGGAGAGAGACTGAAGCTTTCTTT.

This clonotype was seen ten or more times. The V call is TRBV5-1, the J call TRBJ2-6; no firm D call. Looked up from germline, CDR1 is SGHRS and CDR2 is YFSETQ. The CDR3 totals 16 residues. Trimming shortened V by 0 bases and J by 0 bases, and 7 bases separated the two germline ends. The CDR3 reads CASSLEGGSGANVLTF. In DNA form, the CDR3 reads TGCGCCAGCAGCTTGGAGGGCGGCTCTGGGGCCAACGTCCTGACTTTC.

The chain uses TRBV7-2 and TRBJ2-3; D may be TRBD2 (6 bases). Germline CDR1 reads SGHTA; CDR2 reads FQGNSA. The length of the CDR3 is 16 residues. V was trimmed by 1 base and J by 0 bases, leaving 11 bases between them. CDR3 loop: CASSLDGGASTDTQYF. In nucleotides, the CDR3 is TGTGCCAGCAGCTTAGATGGCGGGGCTAGCACAGATACGCAGTATTTT.